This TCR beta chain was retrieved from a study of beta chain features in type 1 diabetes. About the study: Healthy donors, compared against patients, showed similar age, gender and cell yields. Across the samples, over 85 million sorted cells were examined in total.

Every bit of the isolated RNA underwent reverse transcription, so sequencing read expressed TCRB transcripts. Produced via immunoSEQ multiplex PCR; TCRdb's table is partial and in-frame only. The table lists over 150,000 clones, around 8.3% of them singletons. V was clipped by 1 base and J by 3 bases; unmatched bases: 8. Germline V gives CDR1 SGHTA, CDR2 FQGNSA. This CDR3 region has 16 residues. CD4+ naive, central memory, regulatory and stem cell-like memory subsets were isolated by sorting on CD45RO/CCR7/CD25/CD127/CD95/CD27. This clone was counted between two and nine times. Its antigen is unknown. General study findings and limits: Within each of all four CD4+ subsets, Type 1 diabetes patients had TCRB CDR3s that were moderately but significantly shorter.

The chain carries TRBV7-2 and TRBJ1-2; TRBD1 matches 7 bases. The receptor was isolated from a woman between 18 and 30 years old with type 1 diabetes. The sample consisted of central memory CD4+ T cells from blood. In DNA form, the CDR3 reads TGTGCCAGCAGCTTAGTTTCGGGGACAGTCGACTATGGCTACACCTTC. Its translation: CASSLVSGTVDYGYTF.